This T cell receptor beta chain came from a study of T cell changes during pregnancy in multiple sclerosis. Repertoires were generated with immunoSEQ multiplex PCR, while TCRdb's copy carries only in-frame clones and drops some. The repertoire holds around 45,000 clones, with about nine tenths as singletons. V lost 0 bases, J lost 5 bases, and 5 bases lay in between. Germline V lookup: CDR1 SGHRS, CDR2 YFSETQ. This CDR3 is 13 amino acids long. The V gene is TRBV5-1, the J gene TRBJ2-2; D unresolved. The sample consisted of CD4+ T cells from peripheral blood mononuclear cells, taken before pregnancy. The receptor's source is a female donor with multiple sclerosis, enrolled in a pregnancy study. The DNA of the CDR3 is TGCGCCAGCAGCTTGGCCGGGACCGGGGAGCTGTTTTTT. Translated: CASSLAGTGELFF.